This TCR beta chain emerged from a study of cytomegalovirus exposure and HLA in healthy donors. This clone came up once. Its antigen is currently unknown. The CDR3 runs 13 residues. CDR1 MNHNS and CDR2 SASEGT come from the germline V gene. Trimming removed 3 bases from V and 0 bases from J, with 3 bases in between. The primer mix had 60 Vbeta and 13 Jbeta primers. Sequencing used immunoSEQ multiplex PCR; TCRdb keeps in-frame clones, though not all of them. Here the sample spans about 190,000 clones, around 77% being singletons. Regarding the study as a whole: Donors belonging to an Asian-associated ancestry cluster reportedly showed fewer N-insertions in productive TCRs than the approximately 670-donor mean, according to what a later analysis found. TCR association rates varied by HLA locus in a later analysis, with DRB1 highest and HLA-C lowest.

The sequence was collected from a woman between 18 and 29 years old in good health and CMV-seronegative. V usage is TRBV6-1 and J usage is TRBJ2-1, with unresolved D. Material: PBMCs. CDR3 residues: CASSDGSYNEQFF. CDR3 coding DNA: TGTGCCAGCAGTGACGGCTCCTACAATGAGCAGTTCTTC.